This T cell receptor (beta chain) was found in a study of blood T cell repertoires in COVID-19. As for the study in general: PBMCs, B-cell-depleted T cells, or T cells provided the cDNA or gDNA that made up the material.

V shed 6 bases and J shed 2 bases, with 15 bases lying between them. This CDR3 is built from 15 residues. From germline, CDR1 is MNHEY and CDR2 SVGEGT. Clones were sequenced by immunoSEQ multiplex PCR, and TCRdb holds only the in-frame ones, with some missing. This table has about 260,000 clones, about 91% appearing once. Sample: PBMCs or T cells enriched from blood (not recorded which). V is TRBV6-2 or TRBV6-3 and J is TRBJ2-3; the D gene is possibly TRBD2 (6 bases). The sequence was collected from a middle-aged woman with acute COVID-19. The CDR3 region has the DNA TGTGCCAGCAGCTGGGACTCCACAAACACAGATACGCAGTATTTT. It is translated as CASSWDSTNTDTQYF.